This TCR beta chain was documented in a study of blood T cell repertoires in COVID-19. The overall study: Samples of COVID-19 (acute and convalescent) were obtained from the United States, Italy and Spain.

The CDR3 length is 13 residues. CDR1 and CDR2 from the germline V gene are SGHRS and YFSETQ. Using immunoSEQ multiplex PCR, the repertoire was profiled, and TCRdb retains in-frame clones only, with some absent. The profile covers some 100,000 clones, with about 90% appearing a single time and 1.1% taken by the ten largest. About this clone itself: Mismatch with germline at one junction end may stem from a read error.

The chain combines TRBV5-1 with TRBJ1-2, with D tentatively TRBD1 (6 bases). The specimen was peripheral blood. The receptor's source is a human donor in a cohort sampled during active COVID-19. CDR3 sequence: CASSLGAAYGYTF. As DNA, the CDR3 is TGCGCCAGCAGTTTGGGGGCAGCCTATGGCTACACCTTC.